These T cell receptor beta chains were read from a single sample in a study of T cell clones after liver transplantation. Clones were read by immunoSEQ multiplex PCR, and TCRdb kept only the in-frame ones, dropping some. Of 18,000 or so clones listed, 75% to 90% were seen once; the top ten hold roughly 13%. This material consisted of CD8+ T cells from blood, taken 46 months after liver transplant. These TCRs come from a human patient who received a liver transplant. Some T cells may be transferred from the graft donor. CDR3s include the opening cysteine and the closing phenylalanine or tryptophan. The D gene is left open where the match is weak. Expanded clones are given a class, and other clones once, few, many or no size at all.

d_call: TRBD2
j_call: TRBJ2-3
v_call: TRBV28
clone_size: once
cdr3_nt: TGTGCCAGCAGTCCGCGGGGGAGGGATACGCAGTATTTT
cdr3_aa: CASSPRGRDTQYF

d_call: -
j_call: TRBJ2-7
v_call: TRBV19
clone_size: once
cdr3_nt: TGTGCCAGTAGTATATCCGGGTTTCCCTACGAGCAGTACTTC
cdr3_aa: CASSISGFPYEQYF

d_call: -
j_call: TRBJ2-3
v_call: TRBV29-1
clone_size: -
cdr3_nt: TGCAGCGTTGTAGCCAGGGATGCGTGGTATTTT
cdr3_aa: CSVVARDAWYF

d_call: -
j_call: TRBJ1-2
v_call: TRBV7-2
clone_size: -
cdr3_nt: TGTGCCAGCAGCGGTGAGGGGCATTTACCTATGAACTATGGCTACACCTTC
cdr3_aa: CASSGEGHLPMNYGYTF

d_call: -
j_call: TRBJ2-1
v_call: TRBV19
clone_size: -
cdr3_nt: TGTGCCAGTAGACCTAGCGTAGCGAGAAGCTCCTACAATGAGCAGTTCTTC
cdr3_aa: CASRPSVARSSYNEQFF

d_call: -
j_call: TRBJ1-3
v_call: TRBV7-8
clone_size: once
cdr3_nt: TGTGCCAGCAGCTTTACCGGCACCCGTGGAAACACCATATATTTT
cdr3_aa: CASSFTGTRGNTIYF

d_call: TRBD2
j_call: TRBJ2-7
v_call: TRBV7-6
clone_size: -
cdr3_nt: TGTGCCAGCAGCCCTTGGGGGAGGGCCTTTCCCTACGAGCAGTACTTC
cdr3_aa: CASSPWGRAFPYEQYF

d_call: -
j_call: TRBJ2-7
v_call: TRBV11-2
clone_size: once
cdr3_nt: TGTGCCAGCAGCTTTGGGGTCGGGAGCTACGAGCAGTACTTC
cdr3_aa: CASSFGVGSYEQYF

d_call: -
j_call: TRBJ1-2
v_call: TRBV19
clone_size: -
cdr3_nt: TGTGCCAGTTCCCAGGACGGTGAGGGCTATGGCTACACCTTC
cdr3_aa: CASSQDGEGYGYTF

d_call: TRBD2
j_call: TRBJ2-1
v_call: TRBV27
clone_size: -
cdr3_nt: TGTGCCAGCAGTCCCAGCGGGAGGGCCTACAATGAGCAGTTCTTC
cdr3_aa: CASSPSGRAYNEQFF

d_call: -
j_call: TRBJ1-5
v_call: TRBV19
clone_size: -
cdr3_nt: TGTGCCAGTAGTCACCACCGGAGTATCGCAAATCAGCCCCAGCATTTT
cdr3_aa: CASSHHRSIANQPQHF

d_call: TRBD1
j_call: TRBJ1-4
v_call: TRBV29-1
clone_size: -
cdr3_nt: TGCAGCGTGACAGGGGGCGAAAGCGAAAAACTGTTTTTT
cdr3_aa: CSVTGGESEKLFF

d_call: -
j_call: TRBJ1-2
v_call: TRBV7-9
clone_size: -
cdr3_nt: TGTGCCAGCAGCAAGTCCGGGGCTTACTATGGCTACACCTTC
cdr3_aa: CASSKSGAYYGYTF

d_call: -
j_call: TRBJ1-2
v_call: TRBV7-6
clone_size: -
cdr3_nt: TGTGCCAGCAGCTTAGGATTGGCGATCTATGGCTACACCTTC
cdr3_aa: CASSLGLAIYGYTF

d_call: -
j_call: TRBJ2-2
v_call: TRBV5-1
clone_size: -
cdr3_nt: TGCGCCAGCACCCTTTCCGCGGGACACCTCACCGGGGAGCTGTTTTTT
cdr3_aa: CASTLSAGHLTGELFF

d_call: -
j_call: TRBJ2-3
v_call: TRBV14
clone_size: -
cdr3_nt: TGTGCCAGCAGCGAATGGTCTTCCGGCACAGATACGCAGTATTTT
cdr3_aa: CASSEWSSGTDTQYF

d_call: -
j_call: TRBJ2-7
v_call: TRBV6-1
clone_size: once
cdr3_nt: TGTGCCAGCAGTGAGGCGGGGCTCCCCAGCCCCTACGAGCAGTACTTC
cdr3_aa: CASSEAGLPSPYEQYF

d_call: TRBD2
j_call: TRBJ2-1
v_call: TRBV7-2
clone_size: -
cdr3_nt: TGTGCCAGCAGCTTAGCCAGCGGGAGGGCCGATGAGCAGTTCTTC
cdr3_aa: CASSLASGRADEQFF

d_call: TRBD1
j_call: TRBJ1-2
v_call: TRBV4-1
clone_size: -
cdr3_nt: TGCGCCAGCAGCTTAGGGACAGGGAACTATGGCTACACCTTC
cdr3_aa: CASSLGTGNYGYTF

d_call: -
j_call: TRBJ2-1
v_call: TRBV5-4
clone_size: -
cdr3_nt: TGTGCCAGCAGCTTGTGGGCAGGGAGCCGCGCCGGGCAGTTCTTC
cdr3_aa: CASSLWAGSRAGQFF

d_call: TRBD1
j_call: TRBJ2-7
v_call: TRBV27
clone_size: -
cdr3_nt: TGTGCCACCTCCGGGACAGCCTTTTCCTACGAGCAGTACTTC
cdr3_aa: CATSGTAFSYEQYF

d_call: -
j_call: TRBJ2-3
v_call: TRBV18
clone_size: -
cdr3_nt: TGTGCCAGCTCACCACCGGTTCGCACAGATACGCAGTATTTT
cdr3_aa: CASSPPVRTDTQYF

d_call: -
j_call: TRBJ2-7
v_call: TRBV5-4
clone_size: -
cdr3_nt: TGTGCCAGCAGCCTAGGAGGGAACTACGAGCAGTACTTC
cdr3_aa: CASSLGGNYEQYF

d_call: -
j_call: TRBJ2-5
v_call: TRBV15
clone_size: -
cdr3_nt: TGTGCCACCAACCCCGGACAAGGGAGGGAGACCCAGTACTTC
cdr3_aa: CATNPGQGRETQYF

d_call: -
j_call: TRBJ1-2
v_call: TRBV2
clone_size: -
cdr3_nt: TGTGCCAGCAGTGGGCAGGGGATCTTAGATGGCTACACCTTC
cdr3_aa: CASSGQGILDGYTF

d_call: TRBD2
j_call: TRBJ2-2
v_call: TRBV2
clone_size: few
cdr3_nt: TGTGCCAGCAGTAGGACTAGCGGGAGGAAAACCGGGGAGCTGTTTTTT
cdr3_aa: CASSRTSGRKTGELFF

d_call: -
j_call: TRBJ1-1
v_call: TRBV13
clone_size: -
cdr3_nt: TGTGCCAGCACCCCCGGCCTAACTGAAGCTTTCTTT
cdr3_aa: CASTPGLTEAFF

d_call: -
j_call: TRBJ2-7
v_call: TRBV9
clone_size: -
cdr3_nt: TGTGCCAGCAGCGTAGCTATAGATTACGAGCAGTACTTC
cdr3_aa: CASSVAIDYEQYF

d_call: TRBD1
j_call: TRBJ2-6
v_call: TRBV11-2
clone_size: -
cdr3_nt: TGTGCCAGCAGCTTAGGACAGGGGGCGCTCGGGGCCAACGTCCTGACTTTC
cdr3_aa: CASSLGQGALGANVLTF

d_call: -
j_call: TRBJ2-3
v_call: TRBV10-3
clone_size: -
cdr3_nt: TGTGCCATCAGTGATGAAGTAAAGCCCACAGATACGCAGTATTTT
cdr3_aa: CAISDEVKPTDTQYF

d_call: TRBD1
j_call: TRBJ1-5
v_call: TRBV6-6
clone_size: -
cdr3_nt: TGTGCCAGCAGCCCAGGGGGTAGCAATCAGCCCCAGCATTTT
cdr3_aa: CASSPGGSNQPQHF

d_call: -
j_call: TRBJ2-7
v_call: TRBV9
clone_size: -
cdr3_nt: TGTGCCAGCAGCGTAGGGACGGGAACCTACGAGCAGTACTTC
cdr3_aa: CASSVGTGTYEQYF

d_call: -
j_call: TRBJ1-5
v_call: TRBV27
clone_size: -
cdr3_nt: TGTGCCAGCAGCCCAGTTGGGGGTTTCGGCAATCAGCCCCAGCATTTT
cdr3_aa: CASSPVGGFGNQPQHF

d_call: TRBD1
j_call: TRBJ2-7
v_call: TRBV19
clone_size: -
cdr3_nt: TGTGCCAGTAGTACGACAGGGTTCGAGCAGTACTTC
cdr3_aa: CASSTTGFEQYF

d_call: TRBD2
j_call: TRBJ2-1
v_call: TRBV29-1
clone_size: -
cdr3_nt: TGCAGCGTTGAAGATTGGGCTAGCGGATATCACAATGAGCAGTTCTTC
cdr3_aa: CSVEDWASGYHNEQFF

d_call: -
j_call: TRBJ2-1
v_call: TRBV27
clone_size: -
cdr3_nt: TGTGCCACCACTACCGCAGACCTCGTCAATGAGCAGTTCTTC
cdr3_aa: CATTTADLVNEQFF

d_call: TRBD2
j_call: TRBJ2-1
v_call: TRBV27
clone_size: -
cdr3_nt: TGTGCCAGCAGTCCAAGGCGGGAGGGCGAGGACAATGAGCAGTTCTTC
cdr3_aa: CASSPRREGEDNEQFF

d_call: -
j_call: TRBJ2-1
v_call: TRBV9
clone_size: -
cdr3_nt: TGTGCCAGCAGCGGGGGGCCTAGCTCCTACAATGAGCAGTTCTTC
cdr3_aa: CASSGGPSSYNEQFF

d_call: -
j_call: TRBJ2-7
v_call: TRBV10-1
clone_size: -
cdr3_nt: TGCGCCAGCAGTGAGTCGGATACAGTACCTTCGGAGGAGCAGTACTTC
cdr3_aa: CASSESDTVPSEEQYF

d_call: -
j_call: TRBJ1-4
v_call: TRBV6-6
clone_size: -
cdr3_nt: TGTGCCAGCAGTTACAACCCCGGAGTGGAACTGTTTTTT
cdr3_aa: CASSYNPGVELFF

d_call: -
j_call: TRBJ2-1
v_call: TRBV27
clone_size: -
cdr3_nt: TGTGCCAGCAGTTTATTGGGGGCTAGCGGATACGATGAGCAGTTCTTC
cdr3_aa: CASSLLGASGYDEQFF

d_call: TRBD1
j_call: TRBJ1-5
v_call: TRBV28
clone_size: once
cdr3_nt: TGTGCCAGCAGCACAGACAGGGGGGGCAATCAGCCCCAGCATTTT
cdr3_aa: CASSTDRGGNQPQHF

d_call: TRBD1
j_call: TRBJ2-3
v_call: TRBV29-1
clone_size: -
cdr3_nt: TGCAGCGTTGACGGAGGCCAGGGGGTTACAGATACGCAGTATTTT
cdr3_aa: CSVDGGQGVTDTQYF